These 14 T cell receptor beta chains were all obtained from the same sample, sequenced in a study of early T cells in non-severe SARS-CoV-2 infection. One entry per CDR3 protein, called by TCRdb with MiXCR from the 5' RACE reads. The sample carries 75,000 to 100,000 distinct CDR3 sequences, roughly 15% recorded once. Sequencing was carried out using whole blood. The origin of the receptors is an adult who was a healthcare worker with PCR-confirmed SARS-CoV-2 infection or an uninfected control (not recorded which).

In this sample, this clonotype turned up many times. The chain combines TRBV9 with TRBJ2-2; 7 bases align to TRBD1. CDR3 size: 15 residues. V was pared by 1 base and J by 7 bases, with 7 bases of the junction left unmatched. Germline CDR1 reads SGDLS; CDR2 reads YYNGEE. The CDR3 sequence: CASSVMTGTSGELFF. CDR3 sequence (DNA): TGTGCCAGCAGCGTAATGACAGGGACGAGCGGGGAGCTGTTTTTT.

The chain is built from TRBV5-1 and TRBJ1-1; TRBD1 aligns across 8 bases. Germline trimming cut 7 bases from V and 4 bases from J; bases unmatched to any gene: 9. CDR3 length: 14 residues. In germline, CDR1 is SGHRS, CDR2 YFSETQ. The CDR3 spells CASRTGTAFTEAFF. The CDR3 DNA reads as TGCGCCAGCCGGACAGGGACCGCCTTCACTGAAGCTTTCTTT.

The chain combines TRBV7-6 with TRBJ1-4, with TRBD1 identical over 7 bases. The V segment lost 5 bases and the J segment 4 bases; nucleotides outside the gene matches: 10. Germline CDR1 reads SGHVS; CDR2 reads FNYEAQ. The length of the CDR3 is 16 residues. The CDR3: CASSQYPTGSNEKLFF. The CDR3 nucleotides read TGTGCCAGCAGCCAATATCCGACAGGGAGTAATGAAAAACTGTTTTTT.

A few counts support this clonotype. V and J are TRBV27 and TRBJ1-5; 8 nucleotides line up with TRBD1. The V gene's germline CDR1 is MNHEY and CDR2 SMNVEV (reference sequence). This CDR3 spans 14 amino acids. After removal of 5 bases from V and 3 bases from J, the junction contained 3 bases not matched to a gene. The CDR3 DNA follows: TGTGCCAGCAGTGGGGGACAGGACAATCAGCCCCAGCATTTT. Translating it yields CASSGGQDNQPQHF.

This clonotype has a handful of counts. This chain links TRBV6-2 or TRBV6-3 with TRBJ1-1; D call uncertain. Germline-derived CDR1 and CDR2 are MNHEY and SVGEGT. CDR3 size: 12 residues. V was clipped by 5 bases and J by 6 bases, with 10 bases between them. The CDR3 DNA reads TGTGCCAGCAGTCAGTCTGCCGCTGAAGCTTTCTTT. As protein: CASSQSAAEAFF.

The chain combines TRBV20-1 with TRBJ2-1; 7 bases align to TRBD1. V gave up 1 base and J gave up 0 bases; unmatched junction bases: 9. The length of the CDR3 is 17 residues. The germline CDR1 and CDR2 sequences are DFQATT and SNEGSKA (reference sequence). The CDR3 bases are TGCAGTGCTAGAGGCGGACAGGACCGAGGCTCCTACAATGAGCAGTTCTTC. Residues: CSARGGQDRGSYNEQFF.

This clonotype came up a few times. J is TRBJ2-2 and V is TRBV30; D is unclear. V lost 0 bases and J 3 bases, leaving 8 bases between the germline ends. Germline CDR1 reads GTSNPN; CDR2 reads SVGIG (reference sequence). The CDR3 has 14 residues. The CDR3 loop reads CAWSVLSDTGELFF. The CDR3 nucleotides read TGTGCCTGGAGTGTACTTTCCGACACCGGGGAGCTGTTTTTT.

This clonotype was counted only a few times. This chain links TRBV11-2 with TRBJ2-3; 7 bases fit TRBD1. The germline CDR1 and CDR2 sequences are SGHAT and FQNNGV. J gave up 4 bases and V 4 bases, and 8 bases lay outside the gene matches. The CDR3 has 15 residues. In DNA, the CDR3 is TGTGCCAGCAGCTCGACAGGGAGTAGGGCAGATACGCAGTATTTT. This codes for CASSSTGSRADTQYF.

This clonotype was counted only a few times. The chain carries TRBV9 and TRBJ2-7; 8 bases align to TRBD2. This CDR3 contains 12 residues. The junction had 1 base not matched to a gene; V was cut back by 2 bases and J by 6 bases. Germline CDR1 is SGDLS and CDR2 is YYNGEE. In DNA, the CDR3 is TGTGCCAGCAGCGTCGGGGGGGCCGAGCAGTACTTC. It is translated as CASSVGGAEQYF.

The CDR3: CASSLFRWGLAKDEQFF. CDR3 bases: TGTGCCAGCAGCTTATTCCGATGGGGACTAGCGAAAGATGAGCAGTTCTTC. This sequence joins TRBV7-2 and TRBJ2-1; 10 nucleotides align to TRBD2. Germline assignment: CDR1 SGHTA and CDR2 FQGNSA. J was trimmed by 8 bases and V by 2 bases; bases with no gene match: 12. The CDR3 spans 17 residues.

This clonotype was seen ten or more times. The CDR3 region is CARDRVRQTEAFF. As DNA, the CDR3 is TGTGCCCGGGACAGGGTACGACAAACTGAAGCTTTCTTT. The rearrangement uses TRBV30 and TRBJ1-1, with 9 bases fitting TRBD1. CDR1 is GTSNPN and CDR2 is SVGIG in the germline V gene (reference sequence). The CDR3 covers 13 residues. Unmatched junction bases numbered 9, after V lost 8 bases and J lost 5 bases.

A few counts support this clonotype. The rearrangement uses TRBV7-6 and TRBJ2-5; 9 bases are a match to TRBD1. Germline loops: CDR1 SGHVS, CDR2 FNYEAQ. The CDR3 totals 16 residues. V lost 5 bases, J lost 6 bases, and 13 bases stayed unmatched. For the CDR3, the DNA is TGTGCCAGCAGCCCCAACGCGGGACAGGGAATAAAGACCCAGTACTTC. As protein: CASSPNAGQGIKTQYF. The entire variable domain, with the rest obtained from reference TRBV7-6 and TRBJ2-5, is as follows: GAGVSQSPRYKVTKRGQDVALRCDPISGHVSLYWYRQALGQGPEFLTYFNYEAQQDKSGLPNDRFSAERPEGSISTLTIQRTEQRDSAMYRCASSPNAGQGIKTQYFGPGTRLLVL.

V and J are TRBV2 and TRBJ2-7; D remains unclear. CDR1 SNHLY and CDR2 FYNNEI come from the germline V gene. Trimming removed 3 bases from V and 6 bases from J, with 6 bases in between. The CDR3 totals 11 residues. The CDR3 nucleotides are TGTGCCAGCAGTGAGGGTAGCGAGCAGTACTTC. It encodes CASSEGSEQYF. Supplemented by reference TRBV2 and TRBJ2-7, the full variable domain reads EPEVTQTPSHQVTQMGQEVILRCVPISNHLYFYWYRQILGQKVEFLVSFYNNEISEKSEIFDDQFSVERPDGSNFTLKIRSTKLEDSAMYFCASSEGSEQYFGPGTRLTVT.

This clonotype has more than one count but fewer than ten. The chain recombines TRBV13 with TRBJ1-6; the D gene is possibly TRBD1 (6 bases). CDR3 length: 17 residues. The germline V gene has CDR1 PRHDT and CDR2 FYEKMQ (reference sequence). Trimming cost V 4 bases and J 0 bases, with 13 bases left between them. CDR3 amino acids: CASSSKGDSSYNSPLHF. The CDR3 DNA is TGTGCCAGCAGCTCCAAGGGGGATAGCTCCTATAATTCACCCCTCCACTTT.